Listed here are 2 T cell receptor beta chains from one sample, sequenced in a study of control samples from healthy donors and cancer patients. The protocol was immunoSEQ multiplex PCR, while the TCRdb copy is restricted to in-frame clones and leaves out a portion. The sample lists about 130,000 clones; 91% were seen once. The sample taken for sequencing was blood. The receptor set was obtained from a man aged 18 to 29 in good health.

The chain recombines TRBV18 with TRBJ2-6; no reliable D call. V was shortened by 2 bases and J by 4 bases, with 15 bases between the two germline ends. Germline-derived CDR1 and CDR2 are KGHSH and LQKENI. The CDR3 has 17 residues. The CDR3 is CASSPVAGVNGANVLTF. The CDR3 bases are TGTGCCAGCTCACCAGTGGCCGGTGTAAACGGGGCCAACGTCCTGACTTTC. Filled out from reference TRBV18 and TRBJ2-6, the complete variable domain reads NAGVMQNPRHLVRRRGQEARLRCSPMKGHSHVYWYRQLPEEGLKFMVYLQKENIIDESGMPKERFSAEFPKEGPSILRIQQVVRGDSAAYFCASSPVAGVNGANVLTFGAGSRLTVL.

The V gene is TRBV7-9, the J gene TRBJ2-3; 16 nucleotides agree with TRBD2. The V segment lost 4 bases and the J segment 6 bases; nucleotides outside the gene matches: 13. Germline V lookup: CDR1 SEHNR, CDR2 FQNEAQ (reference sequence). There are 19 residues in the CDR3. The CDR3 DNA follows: TGTGCCAGCAGCTCAACCGGGACTAGCGGGGGGGCGATCAGGGATACGCAGTATTTT. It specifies CASSSTGTSGGAIRDTQYF.